The clone carrying this T cell receptor beta chain was recorded once. The sample comes from a study of OX40 agonist ivuxolimab in advanced cancers. On the study more broadly: Patients got intravenous ivuxolimab at 0.01 to 10 mg/kg every 2 weeks.

Clones were read by immunoSEQ multiplex PCR, and TCRdb kept only the in-frame ones, dropping some. The data contain about 69,000 clones, approximately 89% of them singletons. V was pared by 7 bases and J by 8 bases, with 23 bases between. The germline gives CDR1 SGHTA, CDR2 FQGNSA. CDR3 size: 15 residues. The TCR was taken from an adult with an advanced solid tumor such as melanoma, head and neck, liver or kidney cancer. The source was CD4+ or CD8+ T cells sorted from blood, collected in a trial of the OX40 agonist ivuxolimab. This chain joins TRBV7-2 and TRBJ1-2, with D perhaps TRBD1 (5 bases). CDR3 protein: CASIKGTGFEPGYTF. CDR3 sequence (DNA): TGTGCCAGCATCAAGGGTACAGGCTTCGAACCGGGCTACACCTTC.